The 29 T cell receptor beta chains listed next were all sequenced from one sample in a study of T cell repertoires in cytomegalovirus infection. TCRdb fed the reads into MiXCR, producing one record per CDR3 protein. Here the sample spans about 490,000 distinct CDR3 sequences, 16% being singletons. The specimen was CD8+ T cells from PBMCs. The receptors were gathered from a human donor in good health (CMV status not recorded). Some clones in this sample may be carry-over from other donors' samples.

About this clonotype: Given a much more abundant clone one base away, this may be a read error. DNA of the CDR3: TGCGCCAGCAGCCAAGGGCGCGGGACAGCGGCCTACGAGCAGTACTTC. The encoded protein is CASSQGRGTAAYEQYF. This rearrangement joins TRBV4-3 to TRBJ2-7; the D gene is possibly TRBD1 (7 bases). The CDR3 consists of 16 residues. Trimming pared 1 base from V and 2 bases from J, leaving 15 bases between. The germline gives CDR1 LGHNA, CDR2 YSLEER.

Worth noting for this clonotype: A much larger clonotype is one base distant, so this may be a read error. The chain recombines TRBV24-1 with TRBJ1-5; D is perhaps TRBD1 (5 bases). CDR3 length: 20 amino acids. Germline CDR1 is KGHDR and CDR2 is SFDVKD. Written as DNA, the CDR3 is TGTGTCACCAGTGATTTGTATCCAGTATACAAGGGGATTTGTAATCAGCCCCAGCATTTT. Its protein is CVTSDLYPVYKGICNQPQHF.

Many counts were recorded for this clonotype. The chain links TRBV10-2 to TRBJ2-3; 11 bases fit TRBD2. Germline CDR1 is WSHSY and CDR2 is SAAADI. V trimming: 4 bases; J trimming: 4 bases; junction bases outside the gene matches: 10. There are 17 residues in the CDR3. In nucleotides, the CDR3 is TGCGCCAGCAGTGTCCGAAATCTAGCGGGAGGACCAGATACGCAGTATTTT. Translation gives CASSVRNLAGGPDTQYF.

This clonotype was counted at least ten times. The rearrangement uses TRBV7-8 and TRBJ1-2; tentatively, D is TRBD1 (5 bases). CDR1 is SGHVS, CDR2 FQNEAQ, per germline. The CDR3 extends over 15 amino acids. Trimming took off 5 bases at V and 3 bases at J, with 16 bases between the two ends. In DNA form, the CDR3 reads TGTGCCAGCAGCCACCGGGACGCGGATTACTATGGCTACACCTTC. As protein: CASSHRDADYYGYTF.

This clonotype came up many times. The rearrangement joins TRBV28 to TRBJ1-4, with 7 bases aligning to TRBD1. This CDR3 is built from 14 residues. V lost 4 bases and J lost 8; bases outside the gene matches: 7. Germline CDR1 is MDHEN and CDR2 is SYDVKM. This chain's CDR3 is CASSSLDRAEKLFF. In DNA form, the CDR3 reads TGTGCCAGCAGTTCTTTAGACAGGGCGGAAAAACTGTTTTTT.

At least ten counts were recorded for this clonotype. V usage is TRBV7-9 and J usage is TRBJ2-1; D gene ambiguous. This CDR3 contains 13 residues. Germline V CDR1 and CDR2: SEHNR, FQNEAQ (reference sequence). The V end lost 1 base, the J end lost 9 bases, and 10 bases lay between the germline ends. DNA of the CDR3: TGTGCCAGCAGCTTAGGGGGTGACGGTGAGCAGTTCTTC. Translated: CASSLGGDGEQFF. The full variable domain, completed using reference TRBV7-9 and TRBJ2-1, is DTGVSQNPRHKITKRGQNVTFRCDPISEHNRLYWYRQTLGQGPEFLTYFQNEAQLEKSRLLSDRFSAERPKGSFSTLEIQRTEQGDSAMYLCASSLGGDGEQFFGPGTRLTVL.

The J gene is TRBJ2-3, the V gene TRBV13, with D unresolved. The V gene's germline CDR1 is PRHDT and CDR2 FYEKMQ (reference sequence). V was clipped by 4 bases and J by 5 bases, with 7 bases between them. The CDR3 runs 12 residues. The CDR3 DNA sequence: TGTGCCAGCAGCTGGACGCGAGATACGCAGTATTTT. Protein: CASSWTRDTQYF.

The table lists this clonotype with a few counts. Relative to the germline gene, one junction end is altered; a read error may explain this. The chain links TRBV15 to TRBJ1-4; the D is unclear. The CDR3 length is 18 residues. Germline CDR1 and CDR2: LNHNV and YYDKDF (reference sequence). This chain's CDR3 is CATSGDTGRFSREEKLFF. The DNA of the CDR3 is TGTGCCACCAGCGGAGACACTGGGCGTTTTAGTCGAGAGGAAAAACTGTTTTTT. The whole variable domain, remainder taken from reference TRBV15 and TRBJ1-4, is DAMVIQNPRYQVTQFGKPVTLSCSQTLNHNVMYWYQQKSSQAPKLLFHYYDKDFNNEADTPDNFQSRRPNTSFCFLDIRSPGLGDTAMYLCATSGDTGRFSREEKLFFGSGTQLSVL.

The chain carries TRBV20-1 and TRBJ2-1; possible D gene TRBD1, 5 bases. V was trimmed by 2 bases and J by 10 bases, leaving 12 bases between them. This CDR3 contains 12 residues. Germline values: CDR1 DFQATT, CDR2 SNEGSKA (reference sequence). CDR3 nucleotide sequence: TGCAGTGCTAGATACCGTCGGACAGAGCAGTTCTTC. Protein product: CSARYRRTEQFF.

There are many counts of this clonotype. DNA for the CDR3: TGTGCCAGCAGTTTGACTGCCTACGAGCAGTACTTC. Translation: CASSLTAYEQYF. The genes are TRBV12-3 or TRBV12-4 and TRBJ2-7; no clear D gene. The CDR3 runs 12 residues. Trimming shortened V by 3 bases and J by 2 bases, and 5 bases separated the two germline ends.

This clonotype was observed many times. DNA of the CDR3: TGTGCCAGCAGTGTAGCGGGAGGGTATAATGAGCAGTTCTTC. Its translation is CASSVAGGYNEQFF. The rearrangement uses TRBV2 and TRBJ2-1; 11 nucleotides match TRBD2. The CDR3 length is 14 residues. CDR1 and CDR2 from the germline V gene are SNHLY and FYNNEI. V trimming: 4 bases; J trimming: 7 bases; junction bases outside the gene matches: 3.

The rearrangement uses TRBV27 and TRBJ2-3, with D possibly matching TRBD2 (6 bases). Trimming pared 8 bases from V and 3 bases from J, leaving 15 bases between. The germline CDR1 and CDR2 sequences are MNHEY and SMNVEV (reference sequence). The CDR3 covers 14 residues. CDR3 sequence (DNA): TGTGCCAGCGCGCGGGACTTCAAGACAGATACGCAGTATTTT. It encodes CASARDFKTDTQYF.

The rearrangement uses TRBV7-9 and TRBJ2-1, with D perhaps matching TRBD2 (5 bases). Looked up from germline, CDR1 is SEHNR and CDR2 is FQNEAQ (reference sequence). This CDR3 is built from 13 residues. V was trimmed by 6 bases and J by 5 bases, leaving 11 bases between them. The CDR3: CASRTSGDNEQFF. In DNA, the CDR3 is TGTGCCAGCAGGACTTCCGGGGACAATGAGCAGTTCTTC.

This clonotype was seen repeatedly, ten times or more. The rearrangement uses TRBV28 and TRBJ2-5; tentatively, D is TRBD1 (6 bases). With 6 bases removed from V and 3 bases from J, the gap between germline ends came to 20 bases. The CDR3 is 16 amino acids. Per germline, CDR1 MDHEN and CDR2 SYDVKM. The CDR3 reads CASSPHEGGPKETQYF. The CDR3 nucleotides read TGTGCCAGCAGCCCTCATGAAGGGGGACCAAAAGAGACCCAGTACTTC.

This clonotype was picked up a small number of times. This chain joins TRBV27 and TRBJ2-7; D might be TRBD1 or TRBD2, each matching 7 bases. The CDR3 totals 14 residues. Germline CDR1 MNHEY, CDR2 SMNVEV (reference sequence). Trimming removed 2 bases from V and 5 bases from J, with 13 bases in between. The chain's CDR3 is CASSLQGGFNEQYF. As DNA, the CDR3 is TGTGCCAGCAGTTTACAGGGGGGGTTCAACGAGCAGTACTTC.

The genes are TRBV6-5 and TRBJ2-4; TRBD1 or TRBD2 may be the D gene (5 bases each). Germline-derived CDR1 and CDR2 are MNHEY and SVGAGI. This CDR3 contains 15 residues. V lost 0 bases to trimming and J lost 8 bases, with 14 bases between them. CDR3 region: CASSYSRGQRDIQYF. The CDR3 DNA follows: TGTGCCAGCAGTTACTCTAGGGGCCAGAGGGACATTCAGTACTTC.

This clonotype was counted at least ten times. The chain combines TRBV27 with TRBJ2-7; possibly TRBD1 for D (6 bases). Trimming stripped 5 bases from V and 6 bases from J, with 11 bases between. Germline V gene sequence: CDR1 MNHEY, CDR2 SMNVEV (reference sequence). This CDR3 has 12 amino acids. This chain's CDR3 is CASSRVQGEQYF. CDR3 DNA: TGTGCCAGCAGTCGAGTACAGGGCGAGCAGTACTTC.

This clonotype appeared many times. This chain joins TRBV7-9 and TRBJ2-5; 11 bases are shared with TRBD1. The CDR3 totals 15 residues. J gave up 5 bases and V 8 bases, and 10 bases lay outside the gene matches. The germline V gene has CDR1 SEHNR and CDR2 FQNEAQ (reference sequence). DNA for the CDR3: TGTGCCAGCGAACGGCCGGGACAGGGGGGGGAGACCCAGTACTTC. This translates into CASERPGQGGETQYF.

This clonotype has ten or more counts. V usage is TRBV27 and J usage is TRBJ1-3, with D uncertain. Trimming left V 4 bases short and J 2 bases short, with 9 bases between. CDR1 and CDR2 (germline): MNHEY, SMNVEV (reference sequence). The CDR3 has 14 residues. This chain's CDR3 is CASSSLGPGNTIYF. The CDR3 DNA follows: TGTGCCAGCAGTTCCCTCGGCCCTGGAAACACCATATATTTT.

The chain carries TRBV20-1 and TRBJ2-1; 9 bases match TRBD2. This CDR3 is 18 amino acids long. CDR1 is DFQATT, CDR2 SNEGSKA, per germline (reference sequence). The V and J ends lost 1 base and 4 bases, in that order; junction bases with no gene match: 14. The chain's CDR3 is CSARAGAGGVLSYNEQFF. The CDR3 DNA follows: TGCAGTGCTAGAGCAGGCGCGGGGGGGGTCCTTTCGTACAATGAGCAGTTCTTC.

This clonotype was detected many times. J is TRBJ1-1 and V is TRBV12-5; D may be TRBD1 (5 bases). This CDR3 spans 13 amino acids. Germline V gene lookup returns CDR1 LGHNT and CDR2 FRNRAP. V was pared by 4 bases and J by 1 base, with 7 bases between. The DNA of the CDR3 is TGTGCTAGTGGTTGGACACGGAACACTGAAGCTTTCTTT. It yields the protein CASGWTRNTEAFF.

V usage is TRBV4-2 and J usage is TRBJ2-3, with D hard to call. V lost 4 bases and J lost 5, with 4 bases in between. The CDR3 runs 11 residues. CDR1 and CDR2 from the germline V gene are LGHNA and YNFKEQ. CDR3 DNA: TGTGCCAGCAGCCGGGAAGATACGCAGTATTTT. This encodes CASSREDTQYF.

This clonotype has at least ten counts. V usage is TRBV11-2 and J usage is TRBJ2-1; the D gene is possibly TRBD2 (6 bases). The CDR3 totals 13 residues. Trimming removed 2 bases from V and 7 bases from J, with 9 bases in between. Germline V gene data show CDR1 as SGHAT and CDR2 as FQNNGV. CDR3 loop: CASSLWRGNEQFF. The CDR3, as DNA: TGTGCCAGCAGCTTATGGCGGGGAAATGAGCAGTTCTTC.

This rearrangement joins TRBV9 to TRBJ1-5; a weak D match, TRBD1 (6 bases). The CDR3 has 15 amino acids. Deletions cut 4 bases from V and 4 bases from J, with 15 bases between. The germline gives CDR1 SGDLS, CDR2 YYNGEE. DNA of the CDR3: TGTGCCAGCAGCCCAGGGACAAAAGCAAATCAGCCCCAGCATTTT. The encoded protein is CASSPGTKANQPQHF.

This clonotype has ten or more counts. This sequence joins TRBV6-9 and TRBJ2-3; D possibly corresponds to TRBD1 (7 bases). Trimming took off 6 bases at V and 3 bases at J, with 22 bases between the two ends. Germline values: CDR1 MNHGY, CDR2 SVAAGI. This CDR3 contains 17 residues. CDR3 DNA sequence: TGTGCCAGCAGCCGAGGGCAGGGGGGAGTAAGGACAGATACGCAGTATTTT. Translated: CASSRGQGGVRTDTQYF.

Points on this clonotype: At one end the junction does not follow the germline gene, possibly because of a read error. The chain combines TRBV5-1 with TRBJ2-1, with D perhaps matching TRBD1 or TRBD2 (5 bases each). Germline values: CDR1 SGHRS, CDR2 YFSETQ. This CDR3 has 16 residues. The CDR3 nucleotides read TGCGCCAGCAGCTTCGACCCCGGGACCCGCTACAATGAGCTGTTCTTC. Translation gives CASSFDPGTRYNELFF.

There are many counts of this clonotype. J is TRBJ2-1 and V is TRBV11-2, with 10 bases matching TRBD2. Germline lookup yields CDR1 SGHAT and CDR2 FQNNGV. The J segment lost 8 bases and the V segment lost 2 bases, leaving 6 bases of the junction unmatched. This CDR3 has 15 residues. CDR3 protein: CASSLWYLAGDEQFF. The CDR3 coding sequence is TGTGCCAGCAGCTTATGGTATCTAGCGGGAGATGAGCAGTTCTTC.

This clonotype came up many times. The rearrangement links TRBV28 to TRBJ1-1; D not resolved. The CDR3 covers 16 residues. Germline CDR1 reads MDHEN; CDR2 reads SYDVKM. V was pared by 1 base and J by 1 base, with 13 bases between. CDR3 nucleotide sequence: TGTGCCAGCAGTTTATCGTCCGGACTTACGAACACTGAAGCTTTCTTT. Its translation: CASSLSSGLTNTEAFF.

This clonotype was seen repeatedly, ten times or more. This sequence joins TRBV12-3 or TRBV12-4 and TRBJ2-2; TRBD1 aligns across 7 bases. V shed 3 bases, J shed 5 bases, and the junction held 9 bases outside the gene matches. This CDR3 region has 16 residues. CDR3 sequence reads: CASSLGQGVHTGELFF. In DNA form, the CDR3 reads TGTGCCAGCAGTTTGGGTCAGGGGGTTCATACCGGGGAGCTGTTTTTT.